Below are 28 T cell receptor beta chains sequenced from a single sample in a study of T cell changes during pregnancy in multiple sclerosis. Generated by immunoSEQ multiplex PCR, the TCRdb table keeps only in-frame clones and is missing some. In the table there are 80,000 to 130,000 clones, just over 90% of which are singletons. Sequenced here: peripheral blood, sampled in the second trimester of pregnancy. The origin of the receptors is a female donor with multiple sclerosis, enrolled in a pregnancy study.

This clone is a singleton in its sample. The chain links TRBV14 to TRBJ2-1, with D tentatively TRBD2 (5 bases). Germline CDR1 reads SGHDN; CDR2 reads FVKESK. Between the trimmed V and J ends, which lost 3 bases and 10 bases, there was a span of 13 bases. The CDR3 contains 13 residues. CDR3 loop: CASSHTGRPEQFF. The DNA of the CDR3 is TGTGCCAGCAGCCATACGGGGAGACCCGAGCAGTTCTTC. The whole variable domain, remainder taken from reference TRBV14 and TRBJ2-1, is EAGVTQFPSHSVIEKGQTVTLRCDPISGHDNLYWYRRVMGKEIKFLLHFVKESKQDESGMPNNRFLAERTGGTYSTLKVQPAELEDSGVYFCASSHTGRPEQFFGPGTRLTVL.

As regards this clone: In the same sample, other DNA sequences code for this CDR3. The chain recombines TRBV5-4 with TRBJ1-1; tentatively, D is TRBD1 (6 bases). Deletions cut 2 bases from V and 1 base from J, with 9 bases between. This CDR3 region has 14 residues. Germline-derived CDR1 and CDR2 are SGHNT and YYREEE (reference sequence). CDR3 nucleotide sequence: TGTGCCAGCAGCTTATGGGGACAGAACACTGAAGCTTTCTTT. It is translated as CASSLWGQNTEAFF.

J is TRBJ1-5 and V is TRBV19; D gene ambiguous. V lost 7 bases to trimming and J lost 1 base, with 14 bases between them. CDR1 and CDR2 from the germline V gene are LNHDA and SQIVND (reference sequence). The CDR3 totals 15 residues. DNA of the CDR3: TGTGCCAGTACCCAATATAGTTCCAGCAATCAGCCCCAGCATTTT. Encoded protein: CASTQYSSSNQPQHF.

The chain recombines TRBV7-9 with TRBJ1-2; D might be TRBD1 (5 bases). Germline V CDR1 and CDR2: SEHNR, FQNEAQ (reference sequence). V was cut by 5 bases and J by 7 bases, with 23 bases left in between. This CDR3 is built from 16 residues. In nucleotides, the CDR3 is TGTGCCAGCAGCCCAGGTGGGGTTCAGGGTACGGCTGGCTACACCTTC. It translates to CASSPGGVQGTAGYTF.

The chain links TRBV4-1 to TRBJ1-2; 9 positions match TRBD1. CDR3 length equals 16 residues. The germline gives CDR1 MGHRA, CDR2 YSYEKL. J gave up 3 bases and V 2 bases, and 7 bases lay outside the gene matches. The CDR3 bases are TGCGCCAGCAGCCAACCTACAGGGGGCTTGGACTATGGCTACACCTTC. Protein product: CASSQPTGGLDYGYTF.

The V call is TRBV5-1, the J call TRBJ1-2; D ambiguous. V lost 2 bases and J lost 7, with 15 bases in between. The CDR3 has 14 amino acids. Per germline, CDR1 SGHRS and CDR2 YFSETQ. CDR3 sequence (DNA): TGCGCCAGCAGCTTAAGGAAGGAGGGAGGTGGCTACACCTTC. This codes for CASSLRKEGGGYTF.

The chain combines TRBV4-1 with TRBJ2-3; 10 nucleotides line up with TRBD2. The ends lost 1 base at V and 5 bases at J; junction bases unmatched: 9. The germline V gene encodes CDR1 MGHRA and CDR2 YSYEKL. This CDR3 contains 17 residues. The CDR3 reads CASSQGLAGEGIDTQYF. The CDR3 nucleotides read TGCGCCAGCAGCCAAGGGCTAGCGGGAGAAGGTATAGATACGCAGTATTTT.

The chain is built from TRBV25-1 and TRBJ1-2; 8 bases are shared with TRBD1. This CDR3 comprises 15 residues. The germline V gene encodes CDR1 MGHDK and CDR2 SYGVNS. V was clipped by 1 base and J by 8 bases; unmatched bases: 9. Written as DNA, the CDR3 is TGTGCCAGCAGTGAATGGGGCAGGGGGCTCGAAGGCTACACCTTC. Residues: CASSEWGRGLEGYTF.

This clone showed up just a few times. V gene TRBV9 combines with J gene TRBJ1-1; D is possibly TRBD1 (5 bases). V dropped 4 bases and J dropped 1 base, with 14 bases sitting between them. This CDR3 is 15 amino acids long. Germline V gene sequence: CDR1 SGDLS, CDR2 YYNGEE. The CDR3 DNA is TGTGCCAGCAGCCCCGACCCGGGGGGGAACACTGAAGCTTTCTTT. Protein product: CASSPDPGGNTEAFF.

The chain is built from TRBV7-6 and TRBJ2-7, with TRBD1 matching over 7 bases. This CDR3 region has 14 residues. Germline V gene sequence: CDR1 SGHVS, CDR2 FNYEAQ. After removal of 1 base from V and 5 bases from J, the junction contained 5 bases not matched to a gene. The CDR3 region has the DNA TGTGCCAGCAGCTTAGGGGCAGGGGGTAACGAGCAGTACTTC. Its translation: CASSLGAGGNEQYF.

The chain recombines TRBV7-8 with TRBJ1-2, with unresolved D. The V and J ends lost 9 bases and 8 bases respectively, with 13 bases between them. The CDR3 has 11 amino acids. Per the germline V gene, CDR1 is SGHVS and CDR2 is FQNEAQ. CDR3 DNA sequence: TGTGCCAGTAGGGTAGGCGGGGGCTACACCTTC. It translates to CASRVGGGYTF. Looking up the rest from reference TRBV7-8 and TRBJ1-2 gives the full variable domain: GAGVSQSPRYKVAKRGQDVALRCDPISGHVSLFWYQQALGQGPEFLTYFQNEAQLDKSGLPSDRFFAERPEGSVSTLKIQRTQQEDSAVYLCASRVGGGYTFGSGTRLTVV.

This clone was picked up a small number of times. The rearrangement joins TRBV19 to TRBJ1-6; tentative D call: TRBD1 (5 bases). Trimming stripped 7 bases from V and 9 bases from J, with 16 bases between. From germline, CDR1 is LNHDA and CDR2 SQIVND (reference sequence). The CDR3 sequence is 14 residues long. CDR3 loop: CASTDGGRGSPLHF. The CDR3 region has the DNA TGTGCCAGTACTGACGGGGGAAGAGGTTCACCCCTCCACTTT.

CDR3 sequence reads: CASSYLPPGQGVTDTQYF. CDR3 nucleotides: TGCGCCAGCAGCTACCTACCCCCGGGACAGGGAGTCACAGATACGCAGTATTTT. This chain links TRBV5-1 with TRBJ2-3; 9 bases are shared with TRBD1. J lost 2 bases, V lost 3 bases, and 13 bases had no gene match. The CDR3 is 18 amino acids. Germline V gene lookup returns CDR1 SGHRS and CDR2 YFSETQ.

The rearrangement links TRBV15 to TRBJ1-5; D call uncertain. This CDR3 has 16 residues. Per germline, CDR1 LNHNV and CDR2 YYDKDF (reference sequence). V was trimmed by 0 bases and J by 2 bases, leaving 11 bases between them. CDR3 loop: CATSRDPGSRNQPQHF. CDR3 nucleotide sequence: TGTGCCACCAGCAGAGACCCAGGTTCGCGCAATCAGCCCCAGCATTTT.

J is TRBJ1-2 and V is TRBV21-1; TRBD1, the table's D call, was not compared with the DNA. TRBV21-1 is recorded as a pseudogene. There are 20 residues in the CDR3. The CDR3 nucleotides read TGTACCAGCACCCTTGCAGATCCGGGACAGGGGGCCCGAGCTAACTATGGCTACACCTTC. Residues: CTSTLADPGQGARANYGYTF.

The chain combines TRBV7-3 with TRBJ2-1, with D possibly TRBD2 on 5 matching bases. The CDR3 has 17 amino acids. The germline CDR1 and CDR2 sequences are SGHTA and FQGTGA. Trimming left V 1 base short and J 0 bases short, with 13 bases between. The CDR3 spells CASSLNDGVSSYNEQFF. CDR3 DNA sequence: TGTGCCAGCAGCTTAAATGACGGGGTCAGCTCCTACAATGAGCAGTTCTTC.

CDR3 sequence reads: CASSGRTRDRGNTEAFF. DNA of the CDR3: TGTGCCAGCAGCGGTCGAACCAGGGACAGGGGTAACACTGAAGCTTTCTTT. V usage is TRBV9 and J usage is TRBJ1-1; TRBD1 agrees at 10 bases. Germline values: CDR1 SGDLS, CDR2 YYNGEE. V shed 3 bases and J 2 bases; nucleotides not matched to a gene: 10. The CDR3 loop spans 17 amino acids.

In its sample, this clone was seen a few times. This chain uses TRBV7-3 with TRBJ2-1; TRBD2 agrees at 11 bases. V shed 5 bases and J 7 bases; nucleotides not matched to a gene: 13. CDR1 SGHTA and CDR2 FQGTGA come from the germline V gene. The length of the CDR3 is 17 residues. CDR3 protein: CASSPLSSGRAKNEQFF. The CDR3 DNA follows: TGTGCCAGCAGCCCCTTGAGTAGCGGGAGGGCGAAGAATGAGCAGTTCTTC. Variable domain in full (rest from reference TRBV7-3 and TRBJ2-1): GAGVSQTPSNKVTEKGKYVELRCDPISGHTALYWYRQSLGQGPEFLIYFQGTGAADDSGLPNDRFFAVRPEGSVSTLKIQRTERGDSAVYLCASSPLSSGRAKNEQFFGPGTRLTVL.

The chain employs TRBV5-6 and TRBJ1-2, with 8 bases aligning to TRBD1. This CDR3 contains 16 residues. Germline V lookup: CDR1 SGHDT, CDR2 YYEEEE. Losses at the gene ends were 0 bases for V and 6 bases for J; bases not matched to a gene: 10. The CDR3 protein is CASSLADSRGRNGYTF. The CDR3 DNA sequence: TGTGCCAGCAGCTTGGCGGACTCCAGGGGGCGAAATGGCTACACCTTC.

The chain joins TRBV7-8 to TRBJ1-2; D remains ambiguous. The CDR3 has 14 amino acids. Per the germline V gene, CDR1 is SGHVS and CDR2 is FQNEAQ. V was shortened by 1 base and J by 6 bases, with 12 bases between the two germline ends. The CDR3, as DNA: TGTGCCAGCAGCTTAGATCGGGTCGCCCATGGCTACACCTTC. Amino acids: CASSLDRVAHGYTF.

The chain's CDR3 is CASSPEGWTGNTEAFF. CDR3 nucleotides: TGTGCCAGCAGCCCGGAGGGGTGGACAGGGAACACTGAAGCTTTCTTT. V and J are TRBV5-8 and TRBJ1-1; 7 nucleotides line up with TRBD1. V lost 4 bases to trimming and J lost 1 base; unmatched junction nucleotides: 10. The CDR3 has 16 amino acids. Germline values: CDR1 SGHTS, CDR2 YDEGEE.

The chain joins TRBV7-4 to TRBJ2-7; 8 bases line up with TRBD2. The length of the CDR3 is 16 residues. The germline V gene has CDR1 SGHVT and CDR2 SQSDAQ. The ends lost 5 bases at V and 3 bases at J; junction bases unmatched: 12. This CDR3 is CASSPRGAGALYEQYF. The CDR3 DNA is TGTGCCAGCAGCCCCAGGGGAGCGGGGGCCCTCTACGAGCAGTACTTC.

This chain connects TRBV5-1 to TRBJ2-1, with 7 bases identical to TRBD1. V gave up 4 bases and J gave up 6 bases; unmatched junction bases: 10. Germline CDR1 SGHRS, CDR2 YFSETQ. The CDR3 spans 15 residues. DNA of the CDR3: TGCGCCAGCAGCGAAGACAGGGAACAAGGCAATGAGCAGTTCTTC. This encodes CASSEDREQGNEQFF.

This clone was seen a single time. CDR3 coding DNA: TGTGCCAGCAGCTTTGGGACAGGCTCCTATGGCTACACCTTC. It encodes CASSFGTGSYGYTF. V usage is TRBV7-2 and J usage is TRBJ1-2, with 8 bases that match TRBD1. The CDR3 runs to 14 residues. CDR1 is SGHTA, CDR2 FQGNSA, per germline. V lost 3 bases to trimming and J lost 4 bases; unmatched junction nucleotides: 4.

This chain's CDR3 is CASSNGSVTGELFF. The CDR3 DNA sequence: TGTGCCAGCAGCAACGGGTCCGTCACCGGGGAGCTGTTTTTT. The rearrangement links TRBV7-2 to TRBJ2-2; unclear D gene. Germline CDR1 SGHTA, CDR2 FQGNSA. V was pared by 5 bases and J by 4 bases, with 11 bases between. The CDR3 spans 14 residues.

The chain recombines TRBV18 with TRBJ1-3; D perhaps matches TRBD1 (5 bases). Germline V gene data show CDR1 as KGHSH and CDR2 as LQKENI. The V end was cut by 4 bases, the J end by 2 bases, with 15 bases between. The CDR3 is 16 amino acids. The chain's CDR3 is CASSLDSSSTGNTIYF. The CDR3 region has the DNA TGTGCCAGCTCACTTGACAGCTCTTCCACTGGAAACACCATATATTTT.

The rearrangement joins TRBV20-1 to TRBJ1-3; D might be TRBD1 (5 bases). This CDR3 comprises 11 residues. Per the germline V gene, CDR1 is DFQATT and CDR2 is SNEGSKA (reference sequence). CDR3 sequence reads: CSADRGNTIYF. The CDR3 region has the DNA TGCAGCGCAGACAGAGGAAACACCATATATTTT.

The chain is built from TRBV7-8 and TRBJ1-1; a weak D match, TRBD1 (6 bases). V was cut by 0 bases and J by 11 bases, with 19 bases left in between. The CDR3 has 15 residues. Per germline, CDR1 SGHVS and CDR2 FQNEAQ. In nucleotides, the CDR3 is TGTGCCAGCAGCTTAGCGCGGTGGGGGGGCAAAACCGCTTTCTTT. Protein sequence: CASSLARWGGKTAFF.